This paragraph covers one T cell receptor beta chain sequence. As yet, its antigen is unknown. TCRdb analysed the RT-PCR reads with MiXCR anew, one entry per CDR3 protein. The table lists 250,000 to 350,000 distinct CDR3 sequences, roughly 22% of them singletons. These data come from a study of response to subunit inactivated influenza vaccine. Findings and caveats of the study: Authors suggested seasonal influenza vaccinations each recruit few new T cells.

The V segment lost 6 bases and the J segment 3 bases; nucleotides outside the gene matches: 6. Germline CDR1 and CDR2: DFQATT and SNEGSKA (reference sequence). The CDR3 has 16 residues. The input for sequencing was PBMCs from blood, taken approximately 20 months after vaccination. This chain connects TRBV20-1 to TRBJ2-1, with 15 bases that match TRBD2. This TCR came from a man between 50 and 69 years old who received an inactivated influenza vaccine. Here the CDR3 DNA reads TGCAGTGCGGATTCGGGACTAGCGGGAGGCTACAATGAGCAGTTCTTC. Translating it yields CSADSGLAGGYNEQFF.